This T cell receptor beta chain was sequenced in a study of CD8+ T cells in alopecia areata. Overall study: It was oral tofacitinib, at 5 to 10 mg twice daily, that treated patients received. Percentage of affected scalp area was the basis on which treated patients' severity was scored. Findings and limits, study-wide: As there was one nonresponder, how baseline CD8+ expansion relates to response remains uncertain. TCR sharing was clearer in mice than between patients, perhaps partly owing to patient HLA diversity.

RNA was extracted and reverse transcribed into cDNA as the sequencing template. Clones were read by immunoSEQ multiplex PCR, and TCRdb kept only the in-frame ones, dropping some. The repertoire consists of about 220,000 clones, with more than 45% occurring once and the leading ten covering about 1.6%. Comment on this clone: Antigen unknown.

Treatment specified: oral pan-JAK inhibitor, 5-10 mg twice daily. Per germline, CDR1 SNHLY and CDR2 FYNNEI. Trimming left V 4 bases short and J 5 bases short, with 14 bases between. The CDR3 length is 14 residues. The chain recombines TRBV2 with TRBJ2-5; D ambiguous. The sequencing here drew on CD4+ T cells sorted from blood, taken at week 4, from a patient treated with tofacitinib. This TCR was sampled from a human donor with alopecia areata. CDR3: CASSGWGSGETQYF. As DNA, the CDR3 is TGTGCCAGCAGTGGTTGGGGAAGTGGGGAGACCCAGTACTTC.